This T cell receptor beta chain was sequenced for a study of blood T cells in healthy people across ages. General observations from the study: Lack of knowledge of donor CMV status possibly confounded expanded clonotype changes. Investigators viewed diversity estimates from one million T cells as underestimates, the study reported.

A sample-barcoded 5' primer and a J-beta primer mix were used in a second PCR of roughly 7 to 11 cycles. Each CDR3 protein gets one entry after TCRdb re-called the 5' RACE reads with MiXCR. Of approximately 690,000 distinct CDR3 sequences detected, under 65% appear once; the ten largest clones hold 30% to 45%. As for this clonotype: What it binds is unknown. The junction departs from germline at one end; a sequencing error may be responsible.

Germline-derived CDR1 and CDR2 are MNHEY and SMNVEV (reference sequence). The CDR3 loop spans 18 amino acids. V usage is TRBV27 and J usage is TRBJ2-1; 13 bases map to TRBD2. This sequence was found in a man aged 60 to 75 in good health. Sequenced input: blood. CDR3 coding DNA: TGTGCCAGCAGTTCCGGACTAGCGGGGGCCGGGTCCTACAATGAGCGGTTCTTC. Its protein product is CASSSGLAGAGSYNERFF.